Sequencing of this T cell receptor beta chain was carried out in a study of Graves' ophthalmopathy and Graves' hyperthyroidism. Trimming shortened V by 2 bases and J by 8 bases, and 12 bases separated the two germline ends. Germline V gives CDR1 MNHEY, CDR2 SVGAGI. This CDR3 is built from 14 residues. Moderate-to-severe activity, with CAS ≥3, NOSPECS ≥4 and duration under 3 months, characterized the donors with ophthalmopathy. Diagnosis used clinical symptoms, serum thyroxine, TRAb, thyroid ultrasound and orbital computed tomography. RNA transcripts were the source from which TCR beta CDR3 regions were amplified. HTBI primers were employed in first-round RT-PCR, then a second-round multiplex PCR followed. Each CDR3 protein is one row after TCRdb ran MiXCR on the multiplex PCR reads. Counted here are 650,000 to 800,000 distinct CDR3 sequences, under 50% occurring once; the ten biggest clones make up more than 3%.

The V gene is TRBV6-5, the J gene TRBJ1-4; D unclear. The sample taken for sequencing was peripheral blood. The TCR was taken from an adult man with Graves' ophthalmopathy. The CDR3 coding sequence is TGTGCCAGCAGTTACCGCGGCAGAGGGGAAAAACTGTTTTTT. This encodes CASSYRGRGEKLFF.